These 9 T cell receptor beta chains originate from one sample sequenced in a study of blood T cell repertoires in COVID-19. The data were produced by immunoSEQ multiplex PCR, yet TCRdb's version contains in-frame clones alone and is incomplete. Among approximately 240,000 clones, 83% were seen once, and the ten largest hold around 5.5%. The sequencing sample was made of peripheral blood. The source of these receptors is a human donor in a cohort sampled during active COVID-19.

This sequence joins TRBV4-2 and TRBJ1-2; a possible D gene is TRBD1 (6 bases). This CDR3 has 13 amino acids. CDR1 is LGHNA and CDR2 is YNFKEQ in the germline V gene. Trimming removed 2 bases at V and 8 bases at J, with 12 bases between. The CDR3 DNA is TGTGCCAGCAGCCAACCACAGGGACGGGGCTACACCTTC. Translation gives CASSQPQGRGYTF.

The rearrangement uses TRBV12-2 and TRBJ2-1; the D call of TRBD1 is as the table states it, not checked on the DNA. TRBV12-2 is listed as a pseudogene. There are 16 residues in the CDR3. In DNA form, the CDR3 reads TGTGCAAGTCGCTTAGTGGGACAGGGCCCCTACAATGAGCAGTTCTTC. It is translated as CASRLVGQGPYNEQFF.

CDR3 bases: TGTGCCATCAGGCCGACAGGGGGCATGGGGACAGATACGCAGTATTTT. Translating it yields CAIRPTGGMGTDTQYF. V is TRBV10-3 and J is TRBJ2-3, with TRBD1 matching over 10 bases. This CDR3 is built from 16 residues. Unmatched junction bases numbered 9, after V lost 6 bases and J lost 3 bases. The germline V gene has CDR1 ENHRY and CDR2 SYGVKD.

On this clone: Other DNA sequences from this sample encode an identical CDR3 as well. V gene TRBV18 combines with J gene TRBJ1-5; 9 bases are shared with TRBD1. The germline V gene has CDR1 KGHSH and CDR2 LQKENI. The CDR3 sequence is 15 residues long. After removal of 3 bases from V and 5 bases from J, the junction contained 5 bases not matched to a gene. The CDR3 sequence is CASSPGQGGDQPQHF. The CDR3 DNA reads TGTGCCAGCTCACCGGGACAGGGAGGGGATCAGCCCCAGCATTTT.

V usage is TRBV27 and J usage is TRBJ2-7; TRBD2 matches 7 bases. CDR1 is MNHEY and CDR2 is SMNVEV in the germline V gene (reference sequence). The CDR3 consists of 13 residues. Trimming at V came to 8 bases and at J to 2 bases, leaving 6 bases not matched to a gene. CDR3 protein: CASARTRAYEQYF. CDR3 DNA: TGTGCCAGCGCCCGGACTAGGGCCTACGAGCAGTACTTC.

The chain joins TRBV7-2 to TRBJ2-1; TRBD2 matches 7 bases. This CDR3 region has 17 residues. Germline CDR1 SGHTA, CDR2 FQGNSA. The V gene end was trimmed by 4 bases and the J gene end by 5 bases; junction bases not matched to a gene: 14. CDR3 amino acids: CASSSPQGGSQDNEQFF. The CDR3 nucleotides are TGTGCCAGCAGCTCTCCCCAGGGCGGGAGTCAAGACAATGAGCAGTTCTTC.

Concerning this clone itself: Germline and junction disagree at one end, which may indicate a read error. This chain links TRBV7-7 with TRBJ2-7; 13 bases align to TRBD2. Germline V gives CDR1 SSHAT, CDR2 FNYEAQ (reference sequence). This CDR3 contains 15 residues. CDR3 sequence: CASSQGLAGDYEQYF. As DNA, the CDR3 is TGTGCTAGCAGTCAAGGACTAGCGGGAGACTACGAGCAGTACTTC. The full variable domain, completed using reference TRBV7-7 and TRBJ2-7, is GAGVSQSPRYKVTKRGQDVTLRCDPISSHATLYWYQQALGQGPEFLTYFNYEAQPDKSGLPSDRFSAERPEGSISTLTIQRTEQRDSAMYRCASSQGLAGDYEQYFGPGTRLTVT.

The chain employs TRBV5-1 and TRBJ2-5, with 11 bases identical to TRBD2. This CDR3 is 17 amino acids long. Germline trimming cut 5 bases from V and 2 bases from J; bases unmatched to any gene: 11. Germline-derived CDR1 and CDR2 are SGHRS and YFSETQ. Written as DNA, the CDR3 is TGCGCCAGCAGTTCGAAATCGGGACTAGCGGTTCAAGAGACCCAGTACTTC. This codes for CASSSKSGLAVQETQYF.

This sequence joins TRBV6-5 and TRBJ1-3, with TRBD1 matching 8 bases. The CDR3 is 15 residues long. CDR1 and CDR2 (germline): MNHEY, SVGAGI. V lost 6 bases to trimming and J lost 0 bases; unmatched junction nucleotides: 4. CDR3 sequence (DNA): TGTGCCAGCAGCCGGACAGGGTTCTCTGGAAACACCATATATTTT. The encoded protein is CASSRTGFSGNTIYF.